The present entry profiles one TCR beta chain with its context. In the authors' methods: Estimates of nucleated cell counts were drawn from the amplification of reference gene primers. Generated by immunoSEQ multiplex PCR, the TCRdb table keeps only in-frame clones and is missing some. The V and J calls and clone size come from that table; D and trimming were worked out from the DNA. The repertoire holds fewer than 200,000 clones, with 88% as singletons. These data come from a study of blood T cell repertoires in COVID-19. Study-wide context: Whether acute or convalescent, the COVID-19 samples came from the United States, Italy and Spain. Nucleic acid was either cDNA or gDNA, and it came from T cells, B-cell-depleted T cells, or PBMCs.

V lost 2 bases, J lost 1 base, and 0 bases stayed unmatched. This CDR3 comprises 14 residues. Germline CDR1 and CDR2: MDHEN and SYDVKM. Adults between roughly 18 and 100 years of age took part from 20 to 25 US areas. The TCR sequence derives from a woman aged 18-30 years who had recovered from COVID-19. The sample was PBMCs or T cells enriched from blood (not recorded which). This sequence joins TRBV28 and TRBJ1-1; TRBD1 aligns across 8 bases. In DNA form, the CDR3 reads TGTGCCAGCAGTTTAGGGACAGGGAACACTGAAGCTTTCTTT. This translates into CASSLGTGNTEAFF.